These 32 T cell receptor beta chains share one sample of origin, sequenced in a study of blood T cells in healthy people across ages. It was with a sample-barcoded 5' primer and a J-beta primer mix that a second PCR of roughly 6 to 11 cycles was run. Each CDR3 protein gets one entry after TCRdb re-called the 5' RACE reads with MiXCR. The table includes some 1.5 million distinct CDR3 sequences, roughly 28% detected once. Sequencing was carried out using blood. These receptors were collected from a woman under 40 in good health.

This sequence joins TRBV5-1 and TRBJ2-2; TRBD2 aligns across 9 bases. CDR1 is SGHRS, CDR2 YFSETQ, per germline. CDR3 length: 17 residues. J gave up 5 bases and V 1 base, and 9 bases lay outside the gene matches. CDR3 protein: CASSLFPSGTGTGELFF. DNA for the CDR3: TGCGCCAGCAGCTTGTTCCCTAGCGGGACCGGGACCGGGGAGCTGTTTTTT.

This chain connects TRBV7-6 to TRBJ2-3; 10 positions match TRBD2. Germline V lookup: CDR1 SGHVS, CDR2 FNYEAQ. V trimming: 2 bases; J trimming: 4 bases; junction bases outside the gene matches: 9. There are 17 residues in the CDR3. The chain's CDR3 is CASSLSGTSEGADTQYF. In nucleotides, the CDR3 is TGTGCCAGCAGCTTAAGCGGGACTAGCGAGGGAGCAGATACGCAGTATTTT.

The chain links TRBV20-1 to TRBJ2-5; 8 nucleotides match TRBD2. Germline V gene data show CDR1 as DFQATT and CDR2 as SNEGSKA (reference sequence). CDR3 size: 15 residues. The V segment lost 6 bases and the J segment 4 bases; nucleotides outside the gene matches: 13. CDR3 loop: CSALALLAALETQYF. CDR3 nucleotide sequence: TGCAGTGCCCTAGCCCTACTAGCGGCCCTAGAGACCCAGTACTTC.

This clonotype was detected a few times. The chain recombines TRBV7-2 with TRBJ2-7; TRBD2 is a possible D gene (6 bases). Germline values: CDR1 SGHTA, CDR2 FQGNSA. CDR3 size: 15 residues. V was cut by 1 base and J by 6 bases, with 16 bases left in between. The DNA for the CDR3 is TGTGCCAGCAGCTTAGATCGGGCCGGGAGCACCGAGCAGTACTTC. Residues: CASSLDRAGSTEQYF.

This clonotype was observed a few times. The chain links TRBV11-1 to TRBJ2-3, with D possibly TRBD1 on 6 matching bases. The CDR3 covers 17 residues. V was clipped by 1 base and J by 5 bases, with 19 bases between them. Per germline, CDR1 SGHAT and CDR2 FQDESV (reference sequence). The CDR3 spells CASSLGFYGQRVDTQYF. The CDR3 region has the DNA TGTGCCAGCAGCTTAGGGTTTTACGGACAGAGAGTAGATACGCAGTATTTT.

The rearrangement uses TRBV7-2 and TRBJ2-1, with D perhaps TRBD2 (5 bases). CDR1 SGHTA and CDR2 FQGNSA come from the germline V gene. The V and J ends lost 5 bases and 9 bases respectively, with 29 bases between them. CDR3 length: 18 residues. CDR3 nucleotides: TGTGCCAGCAGCCCAGGAGGCGGAGCTTTCACCCCAAACAGTGAGCAGTTCTTC. Protein: CASSPGGGAFTPNSEQFF.

Many counts were recorded for this clonotype. The chain couples TRBV20-1 to TRBJ2-5; D possibly corresponds to TRBD2 (5 bases). Deletions cut 3 bases from V and 1 base from J, with 12 bases between. The CDR3 contains 14 residues. Per germline, CDR1 DFQATT and CDR2 SNEGSKA (reference sequence). CDR3 region: CSASELETQETQYF. The CDR3 region has the DNA TGCAGTGCTAGCGAACTAGAAACCCAAGAGACCCAGTACTTC.

The genes are TRBV5-5 and TRBJ1-1; D may be TRBD1 (6 bases). The V and J ends lost 3 bases and 3 bases respectively, with 24 bases between them. CDR3 length equals 18 residues. Germline lookup yields CDR1 SGHKS and CDR2 YYEKEE (reference sequence). As DNA, the CDR3 is TGTGCCAGCAGCTCCTTTGGACAGACCCAATCCTTTTACACTGAAGCTTTCTTT. Translated, it gives CASSSFGQTQSFYTEAFF.

This clonotype was seen more than once but under ten times. The chain uses TRBV10-3 and TRBJ1-2, with 8 bases fitting TRBD1. CDR3 length equals 13 residues. CDR1 and CDR2 from the germline V gene are ENHRY and SYGVKD. The ends lost 6 bases at V and 7 bases at J; junction bases unmatched: 7. The CDR3 sequence: CAIRAGGRGGYTF. The CDR3 bases are TGTGCCATCAGGGCAGGGGGCCGGGGTGGCTACACCTTC.

The chain joins TRBV4-1 to TRBJ2-7; 7 positions agree with TRBD2. Germline lookup yields CDR1 MGHRA and CDR2 YSYEKL. V lost 0 bases to trimming and J lost 2 bases; unmatched junction nucleotides: 4. The CDR3 totals 15 residues. The CDR3 reads CASSQDMGGAYEQYF. CDR3 DNA sequence: TGCGCCAGCAGCCAAGATATGGGGGGGGCCTACGAGCAGTACTTC.

The CDR3 DNA is TGTGCCAGCAGCGGCACTAGCGGGAGACCAGCCGGGGAGCTGTTTTTT. This encodes CASSGTSGRPAGELFF. The V call is TRBV12-3 or TRBV12-4, the J call TRBJ2-2, with TRBD2 matching over 11 bases. V was clipped by 6 bases and J by 6 bases; unmatched bases: 9. The CDR3 length is 16 residues.

In this sample, this clonotype turned up many times. The genes are TRBV18 and TRBJ2-3, with D perhaps TRBD1 (5 bases). The CDR3 extends over 14 amino acids. The germline V gene encodes CDR1 KGHSH and CDR2 LQKENI. The germline V and J ends were trimmed by 0 bases and 2 bases, with 6 bases remaining between them. Written as DNA, the CDR3 is TGTGCCAGCTCACCACCGACAGACACAGATACGCAGTATTTT. Its protein product is CASSPPTDTDTQYF.

This clonotype was recorded at least ten times. This sequence joins TRBV7-2 and TRBJ2-5; D not resolved. V was trimmed by 2 bases and J by 1 base, leaving 5 bases between them. The CDR3 contains 13 residues. The germline V gene encodes CDR1 SGHTA and CDR2 FQGNSA. In DNA form, the CDR3 reads TGTGCCAGCAGCTTAATGGGCCAAGAGACCCAGTACTTC. This sequence encodes CASSLMGQETQYF.

This clonotype appeared a few times. The rearrangement joins TRBV12-3 or TRBV12-4 to TRBJ1-5; TRBD1 is a possible D gene (5 bases). This CDR3 has 13 amino acids. Between the trimmed V and J ends, which lost 4 bases and 7 bases, there was a span of 11 bases. CDR3 amino acids: CASSSNQGQPQHF. The CDR3 DNA is TGTGCCAGCAGTTCGAACCAGGGACAGCCCCAGCATTTT.

Only a few counts were recorded for this clonotype. The gene calls are TRBV7-8 and TRBJ1-4, with 8 nucleotides matching TRBD1. Germline CDR1 and CDR2: SGHVS and FQNEAQ. Losses at the gene ends were 5 bases for V and 2 bases for J; bases not matched to a gene: 10. There are 17 residues in the CDR3. DNA of the CDR3: TGTGCCAGCAGCCCATTTTCAGGGGGCCTTACTAATGAAAAACTGTTTTTT. It translates to CASSPFSGGLTNEKLFF.

This clonotype has a handful of counts. The CDR3 DNA is TGTGCCAGCAGCCTGGGACTAGCGGGGTTTTCTGGGGCCAACGTCCTGACTTTC. It encodes CASSLGLAGFSGANVLTF. The V call is TRBV5-6, the J call TRBJ2-6; 13 nucleotides match TRBD2. The trim removed 4 bases at V and 1 base at J, leaving 5 bases unmatched. From germline, CDR1 is SGHDT and CDR2 YYEEEE. The CDR3 extends over 18 amino acids.

The chain couples TRBV6-5 to TRBJ2-1; D is undetermined. Trimming took 6 bases from V and 8 from J, leaving 20 bases between them. The CDR3 is 15 amino acids. CDR1 and CDR2 from the germline V gene are MNHEY and SVGAGI. CDR3 in amino acids: CASSLLGVLEHEQFF. Written as DNA, the CDR3 is TGTGCCAGCAGCCTCCTAGGCGTCCTGGAGCATGAGCAGTTCTTC.

This clonotype occurred many times. This sequence joins TRBV20-1 and TRBJ2-6; the D is unclear. The CDR3 runs 15 residues. V was cut by 1 base and J by 0 bases, with 7 bases left in between. Germline V gives CDR1 DFQATT, CDR2 SNEGSKA (reference sequence). DNA for the CDR3: TGCAGTGCTAGAGGGGCGCACTCTGGGGCCAACGTCCTGACTTTC. Its translation is CSARGAHSGANVLTF.

The chain combines TRBV7-2 with TRBJ2-5; 16 nucleotides align to TRBD2. Looked up from germline, CDR1 is SGHTA and CDR2 is FQGNSA. V trimming: 4 bases; J trimming: 4 bases; junction bases outside the gene matches: 6. This CDR3 is 17 amino acids long. CDR3 protein: CASSSGLAGGLGETQYF. CDR3 DNA sequence: TGTGCCAGCAGCTCGGGACTAGCGGGGGGGCTAGGAGAGACCCAGTACTTC. The variable domain in full, with the rest retrieved from reference TRBV7-2 and TRBJ2-5, is GAGVSQSPSNKVTEKGKDVELRCDPISGHTALYWYRQSLGQGLEFLIYFQGNSAPDKSGLPSDRFSAERTGGSVSTLTIQRTQQEDSAVYLCASSSGLAGGLGETQYFGPGTRLLVL.

This clonotype occurred a few times. The chain links TRBV2 to TRBJ2-6, with 7 bases that match TRBD1. The ends lost 5 bases at V and 2 bases at J; junction bases unmatched: 6. The length of the CDR3 is 16 residues. Germline CDR1 reads SNHLY; CDR2 reads FYNNEI. CDR3 residues: CASSLDRAAGANVLTF. CDR3 bases: TGTGCCAGCAGTCTCGACAGGGCAGCTGGGGCCAACGTCCTGACTTTC.

On this clonotype: The junction shows a germline mismatch at one end, possibly a read error. The chain is built from TRBV12-3 or TRBV12-4 and TRBJ2-1; D uncertain. The CDR3 sequence is 9 residues long. The CDR3 nucleotides read TGTTCCAGCAGCCATGAGCAGTTCTTC. Its translation is CSSSHEQFF.

This clonotype showed up many times. The chain is built from TRBV3-1 and TRBJ2-1, with D perhaps being TRBD1 or TRBD2 (5 bases each). V gave up 3 bases and J gave up 0 bases, with 9 bases separating them. Germline CDR1 LGHDT, CDR2 YNNKEL (reference sequence). The CDR3 runs to 15 residues. The CDR3 bases are TGTGCCAGCAGCCAGGGGGTAAGCTCCTACAATGAGCAGTTCTTC. Its protein is CASSQGVSSYNEQFF.

Turning to this clonotype: Just one base apart from a much larger clone, this may be a read error. The chain joins TRBV5-1 to TRBJ2-7; 8 bases agree with TRBD2. The germline V gene encodes CDR1 SGHRS and CDR2 YFSETQ. CDR3 length: 17 amino acids. CDR3 DNA sequence: TGCGCCAGCAGCTTGGAAGCGGGGGCCTTATACTCCTACGGGCAGTACTTC. Translating gives CASSLEAGALYSYGQYF.

At least ten counts were recorded for this clonotype. This rearrangement joins TRBV6-6 to TRBJ2-7; the D gene is possibly TRBD1 (6 bases). Germline V gives CDR1 MNHNY, CDR2 SVGAGI (reference sequence). The CDR3 has 14 amino acids. The V and J ends lost 4 bases and 2 bases respectively, with 12 bases between them. The CDR3 sequence is CASSSTGSPYEQYF. CDR3 in DNA: TGTGCCAGCAGTTCGACAGGATCTCCCTACGAGCAGTACTTC.

The chain joins TRBV12-3 or TRBV12-4 to TRBJ2-2, with no clear D. The CDR3 is 14 amino acids. V was trimmed by 2 bases and J by 5 bases, leaving 9 bases between them. In nucleotides, the CDR3 is TGTGCCAGCAGTTTACCAGGCTCGACCGGGGAGCTGTTTTTT. Amino acid sequence: CASSLPGSTGELFF.

This clonotype was found many times. An end of the junction differs from the germline gene, which may be a read error. This sequence joins TRBV7-7 and TRBJ2-5; D perhaps matches TRBD1 (6 bases). This CDR3 spans 15 amino acids. Looked up from germline, CDR1 is SSHAT and CDR2 is FNYEAQ (reference sequence). Here the CDR3 reads CATSPPDRPWETQYF. The DNA for the CDR3 is TGTGCCACCAGCCCCCCCGACAGGCCTTGGGAGACCCAGTACTTC.

The CDR3 protein is CASSERDNYNSPLHF. CDR3 DNA sequence: TGTGCCAGCAGTGAGCGGGACAACTATAATTCACCCCTCCACTTT. The chain carries TRBV9 and TRBJ1-6; tentatively, D is TRBD1 (6 bases). V shed 5 bases and J shed 3 bases, with 12 bases lying between them. The germline gives CDR1 SGDLS, CDR2 YYNGEE. This CDR3 region has 15 residues.

CDR3 nucleotide sequence: TGTACCGCAGAACCCCCAGCCGGAGAGCAGTACTTC. Its translation is CTAEPPAGEQYF. The chain recombines TRBV6-1 with TRBJ2-5; no clear D. Germline assignment: CDR1 MNHNS and CDR2 SASEGT. The CDR3 has 12 residues.

This clonotype was recorded many times. The rearrangement links TRBV12-3 or TRBV12-4 to TRBJ1-2; D gene uncertain. The V and J ends lost 7 bases and 4 bases respectively, with 16 bases between them. This CDR3 comprises 14 residues. The CDR3 DNA reads TGTGCCAGCACCTTCGGGTTCCAATCCTATGGCTACACCTTC. Protein product: CASTFGFQSYGYTF.

The genes are TRBV28 and TRBJ1-1; unclear D gene. Germline CDR1 and CDR2: MDHEN and SYDVKM. Trimming removed 7 bases at V and 6 bases at J, with 9 bases between. The length of the CDR3 is 11 residues. In nucleotides, the CDR3 is TGTGCCAGCATTCGTATCCCTGAAGCTTTCTTT. It yields the protein CASIRIPEAFF.

A few counts support this clonotype. The CDR3 sequence: CASSQALAPYEQYF. CDR3 DNA: TGTGCCAGCAGCCAAGCACTAGCGCCCTACGAGCAGTACTTC. V is TRBV3-1 and J is TRBJ2-4; 7 bases map to TRBD2. With the DNA end fitting TRBJ2-7 better, the J assignment may be wrong. Germline V gene sequence: CDR1 LGHDT, CDR2 YNNKEL (reference sequence). The CDR3 is made up of 14 amino acids.

This clonotype was counted a few times. The chain couples TRBV27 to TRBJ2-7, with D possibly TRBD1 on 6 matching bases. This CDR3 comprises 13 residues. V lost 9 bases, J lost 2 bases, and 14 bases lay in between. The germline CDR1 and CDR2 sequences are MNHEY and SMNVEV (reference sequence). Here the CDR3 DNA reads TGTGCCAGTCGCAGGGGAGCTCCCTACGAGCAGTACTTC. Translated, it gives CASRRGAPYEQYF.